This T cell receptor beta chain was obtained from a study of blood T cell repertoires in COVID-19. Trimming removed 1 base from V and 4 bases from J, with 14 bases in between. Germline V gene data show CDR1 as LGHDT and CDR2 as YNNKEL (reference sequence). The CDR3 length is 17 residues. The repertoire was sequenced with immunoSEQ multiplex PCR; TCRdb's copy has only in-frame clones and lacks some. The data show about 120,000 clones, with 72% seen just once and 6.5% to 8.5% held by the top ten. This TCR was sampled from a woman aged 55 to 70 with acute or convalescent COVID-19. Material for sequencing was peripheral blood. The chain couples TRBV3-1 (or the pseudogene TRBV3-2) to TRBJ1-6, with D unclear. Written as DNA, the CDR3 is TGTGCCAGCAGCCAAGGGGCAGACCAGCATTATAATTCACCCCTCCACTTT. Its protein is CASSQGADQHYNSPLHF.